The TCR beta chain described here comes from a study of T cell repertoires in cytomegalovirus infection. Study information: The public TCR beta signatures pointed to both CMV infection and matching HLA type.

One entry per CDR3 protein, called by TCRdb with MiXCR from the reads. The top ten clones hold roughly 14% of a sample with approximately 290,000 distinct CDR3 sequences, about 23% of them seen once. Trimming cost V 7 bases and J 4 bases, with 11 bases left between them. Germline V gene sequence: CDR1 SGHVS, CDR2 FNYEAQ. This CDR3 is 13 amino acids long. Study observations and caveats: Accumulated public TCR beta family frequency recognized individuals carrying CMV together with the relevant HLA.

There are many counts of this clonotype. Its antigen is not known. Sequenced: PBMCs. This receptor was taken from a human donor in good health (CMV status not recorded). Some clones in this sample may be carry-over from other donors' samples. V and J are TRBV7-6 and TRBJ2-1; D tentatively reads TRBD1 or TRBD2 (6 bases each). The CDR3 DNA reads TGTGCCAGCACCGGGGGCAGGTACAATGAGCAGTTCTTC. Encoded protein: CASTGGRYNEQFF.